Sequencing of this T cell receptor beta chain was carried out in a study of blood T cell repertoires in COVID-19. Trimming pared 4 bases from V and 7 bases from J, leaving 23 bases between. Looked up from germline, CDR1 is LNHDA and CDR2 is SQIVND (reference sequence). The CDR3 totals 17 residues. The assay was immunoSEQ multiplex PCR, and TCRdb's table has in-frame clones only and misses some. Among hundreds of thousands of clones, about 91% were seen once, and the ten largest hold 6.3%. This sequence originates from a woman aged 25-40 years with COVID-19, enrolled during active disease. Sequenced sample: peripheral blood. This chain joins TRBV19 and TRBJ2-1, with D possibly TRBD2 on 5 matching bases. The DNA of the CDR3 is TGTGCCAGTAGTACCCCTGTGTTGCGAGGGAGAGGGAATGAGCAGTTCTTC. This gives the protein CASSTPVLRGRGNEQFF.